What follows are 11 T cell receptor beta chains derived from one specimen sequenced in a study of blood T cell repertoires in COVID-19. The method was immunoSEQ multiplex PCR; TCRdb's version includes in-frame clones alone and lacks a portion of them. Altogether some 150,000 clones are present, about four fifths being singletons, with the ten largest covering over 0.5%. The sample taken for sequencing was peripheral blood. These receptors originate from a man in his 60s with acute or convalescent COVID-19.

V and J are TRBV9 and TRBJ2-5; 7 bases line up with TRBD1. J was trimmed by 5 bases and V by 3 bases; bases with no gene match: 10. Germline V gene sequence: CDR1 SGDLS, CDR2 YYNGEE. The CDR3 runs to 15 residues. DNA for the CDR3: TGTGCCAGCAGCGCAGGGGGTAGAGTAGCGGAGACCCAGTACTTC. This codes for CASSAGGRVAETQYF. The entire variable domain, with the rest obtained from reference TRBV9 and TRBJ2-5, is as follows: DSGVTQTPKHLITATGQRVTLRCSPRSGDLSVYWYQQSLDQGLQFLIQYYNGEERAKGNILERFSAQQFPDLHSELNLSSLELGDSALYFCASSAGGRVAETQYFGPGTRLLVL.

The CDR3 reads CASSREADEKLFF. The CDR3 DNA reads TGCGCCAGCAGCCGTGAGGCGGATGAAAAACTGTTTTTT. The chain links TRBV4-3 to TRBJ1-4; D unclear. The CDR3 length is 13 residues. The V end lost 4 bases, the J end lost 6 bases, and 9 bases lay between the germline ends. From germline, CDR1 is LGHNA and CDR2 YSLEER.

The chain combines TRBV5-5 with TRBJ1-1; 8 nucleotides match TRBD1. The CDR3 extends over 16 amino acids. From germline, CDR1 is SGHKS and CDR2 YYEKEE (reference sequence). V lost 0 bases to trimming and J lost 1 base; unmatched junction nucleotides: 5. The CDR3 coding sequence is TGTGCCAGCAGCTTGGGGTGGACAGGGCCGAACACTGAAGCTTTCTTT. It translates to CASSLGWTGPNTEAFF.

The chain links TRBV3-1 (or the pseudogene TRBV3-2) to TRBJ2-7, with 11 nucleotides matching TRBD1. V dropped 3 bases and J dropped 3; count of bases not matched to a gene: 7. The CDR3 runs 16 residues. The germline V gene encodes CDR1 LGHDT and CDR2 YNNKEL (reference sequence). The CDR3 bases are TGTGCCAGCAGCCAGGGGACAGGGGGAAGTAACTACGAGCAGTACTTC. Amino acids: CASSQGTGGSNYEQYF.

CDR3: CASSMTGGYEQYF. In DNA, the CDR3 is TGTGCCAGTAGTATGACAGGGGGATACGAGCAGTACTTC. The gene calls are TRBV19 and TRBJ2-7, with 9 bases fitting TRBD1. This CDR3 region has 13 residues. J lost 4 bases, V lost 3 bases, and 1 base had no gene match. Germline assignment: CDR1 LNHDA and CDR2 SQIVND (reference sequence).

J is TRBJ1-3 and V is TRBV2, with D hard to call. V was pared by 9 bases and J by 4 bases, with 22 bases between. The CDR3 contains 16 residues. Looked up from germline, CDR1 is SNHLY and CDR2 is FYNNEI. The CDR3 DNA sequence: TGTGCCAGTATCCGGTCCACTGGGCCTTTAGGAAACACCATATATTTT. It codes for CASIRSTGPLGNTIYF.

The V gene is TRBV6-5, the J gene TRBJ2-1; D is possibly TRBD2 (6 bases). Germline assignment: CDR1 MNHEY and CDR2 SVGAGI. The V gene lost 2 bases and the J gene lost 10 bases, with 15 bases spanning the gap. The CDR3 loop spans 14 amino acids. CDR3 loop: CASSYREWGMEQFF. The CDR3 DNA reads TGTGCCAGCAGTTACCGGGAGTGGGGAATGGAGCAGTTCTTC.

This chain uses TRBV9 with TRBJ2-7; TRBD1 might be the D (6 bases). V was clipped by 0 bases and J by 5 bases, with 15 bases between them. The CDR3 sequence is 15 residues long. CDR1 is SGDLS, CDR2 YYNGEE, per germline. DNA for the CDR3: TGTGCCAGCAGCGTAGCGGCAGGGGAGCTTCACGAGCAGTACTTC. Protein product: CASSVAAGELHEQYF. Using reference TRBV9 and TRBJ2-7 for the parts outside the CDR3, the full variable domain is DSGVTQTPKHLITATGQRVTLRCSPRSGDLSVYWYQQSLDQGLQFLIQYYNGEERAKGNILERFSAQQFPDLHSELNLSSLELGDSALYFCASSVAAGELHEQYFGPGTRLTVT.

In its sample, this clone was seen once. V gene TRBV29-1 combines with J gene TRBJ1-1; TRBD1 matches 7 bases. The CDR3 totals 13 residues. V shed 5 bases and J 1 base; nucleotides not matched to a gene: 4. The V gene's germline CDR1 is SQVTM and CDR2 ANQGSEA. This CDR3 is CSVKGTANTEAFF. The DNA of the CDR3 is TGCAGCGTTAAAGGGACAGCGAACACTGAAGCTTTCTTT.

This clone was observed a handful of times. The chain couples TRBV28 to TRBJ1-5, with 7 bases identical to TRBD1. CDR1 and CDR2 (germline): MDHEN, SYDVKM. V lost 7 bases to trimming and J lost 7 bases; unmatched junction nucleotides: 4. This CDR3 has 12 residues. The CDR3 reads CASKQGRQPQHF. For the CDR3, the DNA is TGTGCCAGCAAACAGGGGAGACAGCCCCAGCATTTT. Complete variable domain (other parts from reference TRBV28 and TRBJ1-5): DVKVTQSSRYLVKRTGEKVFLECVQDMDHENMFWYRQDPGLGLRLIYFSYDVKMKEKGDIPEGYSVSREKKERFSLILESASTNQTSMYLCASKQGRQPQHFGDGTRLSIL.

J is TRBJ2-7 and V is TRBV6-5, with TRBD2 identical over 7 bases. Germline V gives CDR1 MNHEY, CDR2 SVGAGI. The CDR3 extends over 15 amino acids. V lost 6 bases and J lost 0; bases outside the gene matches: 8. CDR3 nucleotide sequence: TGTGCCAGCAGGGAGCGGGGTACCAGCTCCTACGAGCAGTACTTC. Translated: CASRERGTSSYEQYF.